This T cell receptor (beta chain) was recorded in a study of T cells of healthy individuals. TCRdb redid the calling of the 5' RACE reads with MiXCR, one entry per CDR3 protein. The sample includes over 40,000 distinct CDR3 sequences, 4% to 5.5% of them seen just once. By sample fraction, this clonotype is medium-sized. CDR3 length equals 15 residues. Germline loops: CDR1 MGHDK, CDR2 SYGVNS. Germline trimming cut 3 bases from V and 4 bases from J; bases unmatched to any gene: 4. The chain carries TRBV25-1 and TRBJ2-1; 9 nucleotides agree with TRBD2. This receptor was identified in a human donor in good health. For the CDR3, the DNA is TGTGCCAGCAGTGATGTGGCGGGGGGGTACAATGAGCAGTTCTTC. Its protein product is CASSDVAGGYNEQFF. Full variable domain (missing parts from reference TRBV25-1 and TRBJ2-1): EADIYQTPRYLVIGTGKKITLECSQTMGHDKMYWYQQDPGMELHLIHYSYGVNSTEKGDLSSESTVSRIRTEHFPLTLESARPSHTSQYLCASSDVAGGYNEQFFGPGTRLTVL.